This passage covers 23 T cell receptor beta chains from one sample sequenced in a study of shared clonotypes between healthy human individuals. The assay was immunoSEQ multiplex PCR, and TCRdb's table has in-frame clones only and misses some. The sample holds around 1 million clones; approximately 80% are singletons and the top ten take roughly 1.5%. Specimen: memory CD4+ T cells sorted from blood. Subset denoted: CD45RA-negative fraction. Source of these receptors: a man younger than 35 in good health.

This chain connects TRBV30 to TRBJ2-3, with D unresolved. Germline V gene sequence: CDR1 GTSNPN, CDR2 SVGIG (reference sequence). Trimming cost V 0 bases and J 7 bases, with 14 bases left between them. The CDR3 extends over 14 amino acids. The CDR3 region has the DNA TGTGCCTGGAGTGTAGCTCAGACTGTGAATACGCAGTATTTT. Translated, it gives CAWSVAQTVNTQYF. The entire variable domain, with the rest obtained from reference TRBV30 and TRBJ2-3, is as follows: SQTIHQWPATLVQPVGSPLSLECTVEGTSNPNLYWYRQAAGRGLQLLFYSVGIGQISSEVPQNLSASRPQDRQFILSSKKLLLSDSGFYLCAWSVAQTVNTQYFGPGTRLTVL.

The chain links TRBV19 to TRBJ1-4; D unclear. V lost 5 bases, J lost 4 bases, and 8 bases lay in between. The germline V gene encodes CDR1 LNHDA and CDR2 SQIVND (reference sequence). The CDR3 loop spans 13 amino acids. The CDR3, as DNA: TGTGCCAGTAGTGTGGTGTATAATGAAAAACTGTTTTTT. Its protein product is CASSVVYNEKLFF.

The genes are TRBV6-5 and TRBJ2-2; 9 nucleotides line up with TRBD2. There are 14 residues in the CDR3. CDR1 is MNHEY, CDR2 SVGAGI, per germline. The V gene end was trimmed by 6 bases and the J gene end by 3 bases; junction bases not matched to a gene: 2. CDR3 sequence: CASRVAGDTGELFF. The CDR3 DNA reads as TGTGCCAGCAGGGTAGCGGGAGACACCGGGGAGCTGTTTTTT.

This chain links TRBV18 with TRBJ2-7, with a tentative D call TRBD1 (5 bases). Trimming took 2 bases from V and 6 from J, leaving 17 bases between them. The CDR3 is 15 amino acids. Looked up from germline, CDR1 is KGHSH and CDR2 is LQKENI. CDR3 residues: CASSPERIPQGEQYF. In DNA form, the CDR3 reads TGTGCCAGCTCACCAGAAAGGATTCCCCAGGGCGAGCAGTACTTC.

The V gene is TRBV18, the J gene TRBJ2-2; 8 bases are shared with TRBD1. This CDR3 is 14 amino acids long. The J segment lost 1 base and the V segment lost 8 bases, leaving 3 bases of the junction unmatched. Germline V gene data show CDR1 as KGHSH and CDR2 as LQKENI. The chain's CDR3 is CASPGTGNTGELFF. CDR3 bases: TGTGCCAGCCCCGGGACAGGGAACACCGGGGAGCTGTTTTTT. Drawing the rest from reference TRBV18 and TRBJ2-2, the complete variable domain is NAGVMQNPRHLVRRRGQEARLRCSPMKGHSHVYWYRQLPEEGLKFMVYLQKENIIDESGMPKERFSAEFPKEGPSILRIQQVVRGDSAAYFCASPGTGNTGELFFGEGSRLTVL.

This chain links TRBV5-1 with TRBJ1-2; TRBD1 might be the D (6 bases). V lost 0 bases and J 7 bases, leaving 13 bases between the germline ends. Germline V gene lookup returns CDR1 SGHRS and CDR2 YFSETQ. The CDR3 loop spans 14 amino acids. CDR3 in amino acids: CASSLDGTLSGYTF. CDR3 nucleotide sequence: TGCGCCAGCAGCTTGGATGGGACATTAAGTGGCTACACCTTC.

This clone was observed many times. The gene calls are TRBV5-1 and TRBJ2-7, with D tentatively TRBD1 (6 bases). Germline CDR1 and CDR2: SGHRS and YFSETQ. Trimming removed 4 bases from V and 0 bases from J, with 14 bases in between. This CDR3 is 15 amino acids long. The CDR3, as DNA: TGCGCCAGCAGCCCGAGGGACACGAGCTCCTACGAGCAGTACTTC. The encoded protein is CASSPRDTSSYEQYF.

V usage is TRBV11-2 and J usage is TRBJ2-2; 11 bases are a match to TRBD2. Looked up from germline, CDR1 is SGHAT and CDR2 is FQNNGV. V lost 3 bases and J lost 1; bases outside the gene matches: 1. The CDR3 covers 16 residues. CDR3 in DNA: TGTGCCAGCAGCTTTACTAGCGGGGGGAACACCGGGGAGCTGTTTTTT. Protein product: CASSFTSGGNTGELFF.

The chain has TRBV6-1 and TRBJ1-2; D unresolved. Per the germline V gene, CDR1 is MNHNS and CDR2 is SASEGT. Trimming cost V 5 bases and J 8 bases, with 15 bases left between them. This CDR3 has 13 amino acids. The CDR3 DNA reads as TGTGCCAGCAGTTCAGGAGCGGTTGGCGGCTACACCTTC. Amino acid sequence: CASSSGAVGGYTF.

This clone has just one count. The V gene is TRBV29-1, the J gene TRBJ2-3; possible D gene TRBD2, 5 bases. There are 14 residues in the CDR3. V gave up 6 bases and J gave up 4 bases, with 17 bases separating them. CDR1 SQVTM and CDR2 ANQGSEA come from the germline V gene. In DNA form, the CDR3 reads TGCAGCGTAATCAGCGGCACCGGTCCAGATACGCAGTATTTT. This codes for CSVISGTGPDTQYF.

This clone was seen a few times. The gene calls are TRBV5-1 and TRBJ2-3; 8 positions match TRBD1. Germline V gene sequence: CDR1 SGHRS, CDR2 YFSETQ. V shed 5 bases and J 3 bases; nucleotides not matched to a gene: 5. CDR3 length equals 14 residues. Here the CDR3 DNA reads TGCGCCAGCAGGACAGGGGAAGGGACAGATACGCAGTATTTT. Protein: CASRTGEGTDTQYF.

CDR3 DNA sequence: TGTGCCAGCAGTCAATCACAGGGGGAGACCCAGTACTTC. Its protein product is CASSQSQGETQYF. The chain has TRBV6-1 and TRBJ2-5; 7 positions match TRBD1. Germline trimming cut 5 bases from V and 5 bases from J; bases unmatched to any gene: 5. Per germline, CDR1 MNHNS and CDR2 SASEGT. The CDR3 consists of 13 residues.

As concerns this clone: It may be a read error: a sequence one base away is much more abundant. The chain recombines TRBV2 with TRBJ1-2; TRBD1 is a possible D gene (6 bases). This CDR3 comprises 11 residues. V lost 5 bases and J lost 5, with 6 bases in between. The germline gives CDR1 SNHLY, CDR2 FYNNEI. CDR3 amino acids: CASSTGYGYTF. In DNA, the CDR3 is TGTGCCAGCAGTACAGGGTATGGCTACACCTTC.

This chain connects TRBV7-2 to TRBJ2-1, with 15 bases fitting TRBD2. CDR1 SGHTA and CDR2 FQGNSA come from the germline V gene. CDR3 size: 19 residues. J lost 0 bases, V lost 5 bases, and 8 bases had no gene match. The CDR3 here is CASSIGTSGGWASYNEQFF. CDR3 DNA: TGTGCCAGCAGCATCGGGACTAGCGGGGGGTGGGCCTCCTACAATGAGCAGTTCTTC.

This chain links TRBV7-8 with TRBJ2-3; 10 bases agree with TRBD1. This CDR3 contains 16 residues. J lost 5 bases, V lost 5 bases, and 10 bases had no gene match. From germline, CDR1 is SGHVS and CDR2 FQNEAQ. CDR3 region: CASSPTDRGRGDTQYF. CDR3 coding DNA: TGTGCCAGCAGCCCAACCGACAGGGGGCGAGGAGATACGCAGTATTTT.

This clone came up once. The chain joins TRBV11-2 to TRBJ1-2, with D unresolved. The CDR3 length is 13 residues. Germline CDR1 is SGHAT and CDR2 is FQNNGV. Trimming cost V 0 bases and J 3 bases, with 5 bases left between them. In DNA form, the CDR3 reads TGTGCCAGCAGCTTAGATCAGGACTATGGCTACACCTTC. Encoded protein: CASSLDQDYGYTF. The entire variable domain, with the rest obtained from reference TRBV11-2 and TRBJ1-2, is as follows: EAGVAQSPRYKIIEKRQSVAFWCNPISGHATLYWYQQILGQGPKLLIQFQNNGVVDDSQLPKDRFSAERLKGVDSTLKIQPAKLEDSAVYLCASSLDQDYGYTFGSGTRLTVV.

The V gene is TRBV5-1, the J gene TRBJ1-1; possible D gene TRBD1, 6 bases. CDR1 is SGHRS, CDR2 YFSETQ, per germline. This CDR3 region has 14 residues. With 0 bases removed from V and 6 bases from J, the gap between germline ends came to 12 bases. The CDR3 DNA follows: TGCGCCAGCAGCTTGGGGCAGGGGAAGTCTGAAGCTTTCTTT. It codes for CASSLGQGKSEAFF.

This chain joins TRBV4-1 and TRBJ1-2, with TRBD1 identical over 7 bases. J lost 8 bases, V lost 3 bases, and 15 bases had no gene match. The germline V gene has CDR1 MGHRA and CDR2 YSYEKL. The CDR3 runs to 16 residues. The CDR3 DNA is TGCGCCAGCAGCCATAACGACAGGGTTCAAAGAGGGGGCTACACCTTC. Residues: CASSHNDRVQRGGYTF.

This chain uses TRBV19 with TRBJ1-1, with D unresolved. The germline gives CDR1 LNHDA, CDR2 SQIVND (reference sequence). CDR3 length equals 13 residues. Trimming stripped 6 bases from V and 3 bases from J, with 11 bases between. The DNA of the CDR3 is TGTGCCAGTAGGAAGGGTAAGGACACTGAAGCTTTCTTT. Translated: CASRKGKDTEAFF.

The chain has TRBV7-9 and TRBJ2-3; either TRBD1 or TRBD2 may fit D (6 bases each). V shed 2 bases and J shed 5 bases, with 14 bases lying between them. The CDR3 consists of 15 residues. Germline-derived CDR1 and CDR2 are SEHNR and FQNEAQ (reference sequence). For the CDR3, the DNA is TGTGCCAGCAGCTTATATCGAGGGGGAGGAGATACGCAGTATTTT. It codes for CASSLYRGGGDTQYF. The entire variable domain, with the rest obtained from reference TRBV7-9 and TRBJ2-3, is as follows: DTGVSQNPRHKITKRGQNVTFRCDPISEHNRLYWYRQTLGQGPEFLTYFQNEAQLEKSRLLSDRFSAERPKGSFSTLEIQRTEQGDSAMYLCASSLYRGGGDTQYFGPGTRLTVL.

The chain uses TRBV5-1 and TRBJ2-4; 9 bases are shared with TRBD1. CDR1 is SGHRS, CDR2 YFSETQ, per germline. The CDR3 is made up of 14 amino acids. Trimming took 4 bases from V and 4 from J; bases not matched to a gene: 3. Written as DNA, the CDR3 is TGCGCCAGCAGCCGTGGGACAGGGAAAAACATTCAGTACTTC. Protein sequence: CASSRGTGKNIQYF.

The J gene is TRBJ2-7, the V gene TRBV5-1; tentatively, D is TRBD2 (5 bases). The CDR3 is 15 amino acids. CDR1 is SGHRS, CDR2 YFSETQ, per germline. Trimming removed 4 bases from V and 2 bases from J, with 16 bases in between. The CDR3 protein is CASSPGIPSTYEQYF. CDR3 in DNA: TGCGCCAGCAGCCCCGGGATCCCGTCGACCTACGAGCAGTACTTC.

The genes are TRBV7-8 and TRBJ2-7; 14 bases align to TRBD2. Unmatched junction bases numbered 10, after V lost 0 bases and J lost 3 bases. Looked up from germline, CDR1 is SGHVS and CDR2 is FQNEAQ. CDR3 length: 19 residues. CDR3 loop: CASSLASGLAGVRFYEQYF. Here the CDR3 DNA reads TGTGCCAGCAGCTTAGCATCGGGACTAGCGGGGGTAAGGTTCTACGAGCAGTACTTC.